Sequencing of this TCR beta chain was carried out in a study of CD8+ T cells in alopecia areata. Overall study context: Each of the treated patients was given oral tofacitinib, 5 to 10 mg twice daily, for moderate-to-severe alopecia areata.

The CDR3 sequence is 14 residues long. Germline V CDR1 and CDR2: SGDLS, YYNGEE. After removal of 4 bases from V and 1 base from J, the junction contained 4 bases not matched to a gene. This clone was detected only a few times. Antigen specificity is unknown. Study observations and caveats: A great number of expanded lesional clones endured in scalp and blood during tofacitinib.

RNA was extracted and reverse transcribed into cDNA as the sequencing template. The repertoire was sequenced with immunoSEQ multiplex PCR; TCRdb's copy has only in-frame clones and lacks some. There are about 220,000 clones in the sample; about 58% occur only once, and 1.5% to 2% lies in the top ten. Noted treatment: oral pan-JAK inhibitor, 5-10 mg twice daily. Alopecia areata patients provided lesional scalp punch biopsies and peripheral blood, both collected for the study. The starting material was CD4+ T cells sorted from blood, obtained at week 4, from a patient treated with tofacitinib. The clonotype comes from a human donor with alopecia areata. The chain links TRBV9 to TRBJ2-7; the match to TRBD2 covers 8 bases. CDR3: CASSPRGGSYEQYF. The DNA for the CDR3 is TGTGCCAGCAGCCCTCGCGGGGGGTCCTACGAGCAGTACTTC.